This passage covers 10 T cell receptor beta chains from one sample sequenced in a study of T cells after yellow fever vaccination. Each CDR3 protein is one row after TCRdb ran MiXCR on the 5' RACE reads. The table includes about 130,000 distinct CDR3 sequences, roughly 9% detected once. The source material was CD8+ T cells sorted from PBMCs, sampled on the day of the yellow fever booster vaccination. Receptor source: a man between 18 and 29 years old who received the YFV17D yellow fever vaccine.

This chain connects TRBV21-1 to TRBJ2-7; no DNA check was done on the table's D call, TRBD2. TRBV21-1 is reported as a pseudogene. CDR3 length: 16 amino acids. CDR3 amino acids: CASSTDRTSGSYEQYV. DNA for the CDR3: TGTGCCAGCAGCACCGATAGGACTAGCGGTTCCTACGAGCAGTACGTC.

The V call is TRBV4-1, the J call TRBJ1-5; 8 nucleotides line up with TRBD1. Germline values: CDR1 MGHRA, CDR2 YSYEKL. V gave up 1 base and J gave up 6 bases; unmatched junction bases: 8. The CDR3 is 16 amino acids. Here the CDR3 DNA reads TGCGCCAGCAGCCAAGCGAGGGCAGGGGGCCCTCAGCCCCAGCATTTT. Protein sequence: CASSQARAGGPQPQHF.

Only a few counts were recorded for this clonotype. The rearrangement joins TRBV24-1 to TRBJ2-3; 14 bases are a match to TRBD2. In germline, CDR1 is KGHDR, CDR2 SFDVKD. V was clipped by 5 bases and J by 4 bases; unmatched bases: 13. This CDR3 is 19 amino acids long. The CDR3 protein is CATSGVSGTSGGWADTQYF. CDR3 coding DNA: TGTGCCACCAGTGGTGTATCTGGGACTAGCGGGGGATGGGCAGATACGCAGTATTTT.

The sample holds many counts of this clonotype. This chain uses TRBV4-2 with TRBJ2-4; 8 nucleotides agree with TRBD2. Trimming cost V 4 bases and J 16 bases; bases outside gene matches: 12. The CDR3 extends over 13 amino acids. CDR1 is LGHNA, CDR2 YNFKEQ, per germline. In DNA form, the CDR3 reads TGTGCCAGCAGCCCGGGGACTAGTGGAATAATATACTTC. Protein product: CASSPGTSGIIYF.

This clonotype was detected ten times or more. The chain carries TRBV5-1 and TRBJ1-2, with D tentatively TRBD1 (6 bases). The CDR3 contains 14 residues. The germline V and J ends were trimmed by 5 bases and 4 bases, with 15 bases remaining between them. Looked up from germline, CDR1 is SGHRS and CDR2 is YFSETQ. The CDR3 nucleotides read TGCGCCAGCAGTTATTGGATGACAGGCTATGGCTACACCTTC. The encoded protein is CASSYWMTGYGYTF.

CDR3 bases: TGTGCCAGCAGGGGGAGGGAGACAAGCGGGCAAGAGACCCAGTACTTC. Protein: CASRGRETSGQETQYF. This chain joins TRBV5-4 and TRBJ2-5; TRBD2 aligns across 7 bases. The length of the CDR3 is 16 residues. CDR1 and CDR2 (germline): SGHNT, YYREEE (reference sequence). V trimming: 5 bases; J trimming: 2 bases; junction bases outside the gene matches: 12.

This clonotype was seen more than once but under ten times. CDR3 bases: TGTGCAAGTCGCACGGTGGACTGCCGCTACGAGCAGTACGTC. Translated, it gives CASRTVDCRYEQYV. The V gene is TRBV12-2, the J gene TRBJ2-7; the listed D gene, TRBD2, was not tested against the DNA. TRBV12-2 is shown as a pseudogene. The CDR3 consists of 14 residues.

The chain employs TRBV29-1 and TRBJ2-3; D possibly corresponds to TRBD1 (5 bases). Between the trimmed V and J ends, which lost 2 bases and 0 bases, there was a span of 9 bases. CDR1 is SQVTM and CDR2 is ANQGSEA in the germline V gene. The CDR3 runs 14 residues. In nucleotides, the CDR3 is TGCAGCGTTGAAAGGGGCACCAGCACAGATACGCAGTATTTT. The encoded protein is CSVERGTSTDTQYF.

This clonotype was counted a few times. The chain carries TRBV20-1 and TRBJ2-1; tentative D call: TRBD2 (6 bases). The germline gives CDR1 DFQATT, CDR2 SNEGSKA (reference sequence). Trimming shortened V by 3 bases and J by 5 bases, and 11 bases separated the two germline ends. The CDR3 is made up of 13 amino acids. The CDR3 here is CSASLARDNEQFF. The CDR3 nucleotides are TGCAGTGCTAGCCTAGCGCGGGACAATGAGCAGTTCTTC.

V is TRBV12-3 or TRBV12-4 and J is TRBJ2-4, with no clear D. The CDR3 sequence is 14 residues long. Trimming pared 4 bases from V and 1 base from J, leaving 8 bases between. The DNA of the CDR3 is TGTGCCAGCAGTTCGAGACTCGCCAAAAACATTCAGTACTTC. This sequence encodes CASSSRLAKNIQYF.